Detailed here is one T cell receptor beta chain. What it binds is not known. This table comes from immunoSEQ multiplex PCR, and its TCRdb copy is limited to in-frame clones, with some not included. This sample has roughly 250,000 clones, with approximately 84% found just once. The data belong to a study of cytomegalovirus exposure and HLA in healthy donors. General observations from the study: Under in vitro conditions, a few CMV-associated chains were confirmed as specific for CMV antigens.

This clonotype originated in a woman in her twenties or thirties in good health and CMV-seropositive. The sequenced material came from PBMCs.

DNA of the CDR3: TGTGCCAGCAGCTTAGCGGGACTTCTCTACAATGAGCAGTTCTTC. Its protein is CASSLAGLLYNEQFF. The chain is built from TRBV11-1 and TRBJ2-1; D is possibly TRBD2 (6 bases). The CDR3 totals 15 residues. CDR1 is SGHAT and CDR2 is FQDESV in the germline V gene (reference sequence). V dropped 0 bases and J dropped 3 bases, with 9 bases sitting between them.